These 28 T cell receptor beta chains were sequenced from one sample in a study of T cell repertoires and HLA-DP antigens. Clones were read by immunoSEQ multiplex PCR, and TCRdb kept only the in-frame ones, dropping some. The sample yields over 100,000 clones, 85% to 95% seen once. These receptors lack a known antigen. The sequenced material came from CD4+ T cells from PBMCs. The receptors were gathered from a woman between 18 and 29 years old in good health and CMV-seronegative.

The chain couples TRBV7-9 to TRBJ1-2; TRBD1 aligns across 8 bases. V gave up 5 bases and J gave up 5 bases; unmatched junction bases: 7. Germline-derived CDR1 and CDR2 are SEHNR and FQNEAQ (reference sequence). This CDR3 contains 14 residues. CDR3 nucleotide sequence: TGTGCCAGCAGCACCTGGGACAGGAGGTATGGCTACACCTTC. Its protein product is CASSTWDRRYGYTF. Full variable domain (outside the CDR3, taken from reference TRBV7-9 and TRBJ1-2): DTGVSQNPRHKITKRGQNVTFRCDPISEHNRLYWYRQTLGQGPEFLTYFQNEAQLEKSRLLSDRFSAERPKGSFSTLEIQRTEQGDSAMYLCASSTWDRRYGYTFGSGTRLTVV.

The V call is TRBV29-1, the J call TRBJ1-1; D is ambiguous. CDR1 and CDR2 (germline): SQVTM, ANQGSEA. The V and J ends lost 8 bases and 0 bases respectively, with 16 bases between them. The CDR3 extends over 14 amino acids. As DNA, the CDR3 is TGCAGCCCCCCAGGCACAGAGATGAACACTGAAGCTTTCTTT. Amino acids: CSPPGTEMNTEAFF.

The rearrangement uses TRBV19 and TRBJ1-2, with D possibly matching TRBD1 (5 bases). Germline-derived CDR1 and CDR2 are LNHDA and SQIVND (reference sequence). This CDR3 contains 15 residues. V lost 1 base and J 4 bases, leaving 13 bases between the germline ends. The chain's CDR3 is CASSIGSRQGYGYTF. DNA of the CDR3: TGTGCCAGTAGTATAGGGTCGCGGCAGGGCTATGGCTACACCTTC.

V and J are TRBV30 and TRBJ2-2; 8 nucleotides agree with TRBD2. V lost 2 bases and J lost 4; bases outside the gene matches: 3. Germline V gives CDR1 GTSNPN, CDR2 SVGIG (reference sequence). This CDR3 contains 14 residues. The CDR3 region has the DNA TGTGCCTGGAGTAGACGGGGGGGCACCGGGGAGCTGTTTTTT. It encodes CAWSRRGGTGELFF. The full variable domain, its missing parts supplied by reference TRBV30 and TRBJ2-2, is SQTIHQWPATLVQPVGSPLSLECTVEGTSNPNLYWYRQAAGRGLQLLFYSVGIGQISSEVPQNLSASRPQDRQFILSSKKLLLSDSGFYLCAWSRRGGTGELFFGEGSRLTVL.

This chain joins TRBV7-2 and TRBJ2-3; 8 bases align to TRBD1. The germline V gene has CDR1 SGHTA and CDR2 FQGNSA. There are 14 residues in the CDR3. J was trimmed by 7 bases and V by 1 base; bases with no gene match: 4. CDR3 sequence (DNA): TGTGCCAGCAGCTTAGGACAGGGGCTCAATACGCAGTATTTT. This gives the protein CASSLGQGLNTQYF.

This rearrangement joins TRBV29-1 to TRBJ1-2; no clear D. Germline-derived CDR1 and CDR2 are SQVTM and ANQGSEA. CDR3 length: 16 residues. Trimming removed 5 bases at V and 1 base at J, with 20 bases between. CDR3 nucleotide sequence: TGCAGCGTTCAATCCCGACTTCTGCGCCTTAACTATGGCTACACCTTC. Protein sequence: CSVQSRLLRLNYGYTF. Full variable domain (outside the CDR3, taken from reference TRBV29-1 and TRBJ1-2): SAVISQKPSRDICQRGTSLTIQCQVDSQVTMMFWYRQQPGQSLTLIATANQGSEATYESGFVIDKFPISRPNLTFSTLTVSNMSPEDSSIYLCSVQSRLLRLNYGYTFGSGTRLTVV.

The rearrangement uses TRBV27 and TRBJ1-5, with 7 bases aligning to TRBD1. J gave up 4 bases and V 6 bases, and 9 bases lay outside the gene matches. The germline V gene encodes CDR1 MNHEY and CDR2 SMNVEV (reference sequence). This CDR3 has 15 amino acids. Written as DNA, the CDR3 is TGTGCCAGCAGCACATACAGGGGAACAAATCAGCCCCAGCATTTT. This gives the protein CASSTYRGTNQPQHF.

This chain uses TRBV18 with TRBJ2-1; 9 bases line up with TRBD2. V was clipped by 1 base and J by 0 bases; unmatched bases: 10. This CDR3 is 19 amino acids long. The germline gives CDR1 KGHSH, CDR2 LQKENI. Written as DNA, the CDR3 is TGTGCCAGCTCACCACGGGGTAGCGGGAGTAGTAGCTCCTACAATGAGCAGTTCTTC. Its translation: CASSPRGSGSSSSYNEQFF.

This chain connects TRBV27 to TRBJ2-1, with a possible D match to TRBD2 (6 bases). The CDR3 has 14 residues. Per germline, CDR1 MNHEY and CDR2 SMNVEV (reference sequence). The ends were cut back, 4 bases at V and 10 bases at J, with 17 bases in the middle. The CDR3 loop reads CASSSLGGAEEQFF. The CDR3 DNA reads as TGTGCCAGCAGTTCCTTGGGGGGAGCCGAGGAGCAGTTCTTC.

The rearrangement links TRBV11-3 to TRBJ2-3; 9 bases are a match to TRBD1. The CDR3 extends over 16 amino acids. Germline assignment: CDR1 SGHNT and CDR2 YENEEA. V dropped 1 base and J dropped 4; count of bases not matched to a gene: 6. CDR3 loop: CASSLARRQGADTQYF. DNA for the CDR3: TGTGCCAGCAGCTTAGCTAGAAGACAGGGGGCAGATACGCAGTATTTT.

The chain has TRBV30 and TRBJ1-1; D possibly corresponds to TRBD1 (5 bases). Germline CDR1 GTSNPN, CDR2 SVGIG (reference sequence). The CDR3 consists of 13 residues. Trimming cost V 3 bases and J 3 bases, with 11 bases left between them. The CDR3 is CAWRGPWDTEAFF. CDR3 DNA sequence: TGTGCCTGGAGGGGGCCGTGGGACACTGAAGCTTTCTTT.

The rearrangement links TRBV11-1 to TRBJ2-5, with D maybe TRBD2 (6 bases). Trimming took off 3 bases at V and 4 bases at J, with 9 bases between the two ends. Germline V lookup: CDR1 SGHAT, CDR2 FQDESV (reference sequence). The CDR3 spans 13 residues. CDR3 DNA: TGTGCCAGCAGCTTGGGACTTGGAGAGACCCAGTACTTC. It yields the protein CASSLGLGETQYF.

This chain links TRBV2 with TRBJ1-5; tentatively, D is TRBD1 (6 bases). The V gene lost 4 bases and the J gene lost 0 bases, with 10 bases spanning the gap. This CDR3 has 15 amino acids. Germline CDR1 is SNHLY and CDR2 is FYNNEI. The CDR3 DNA follows: TGTGCCAGCAGTGCGCAGGGGCTTAGCAATCAGCCCCAGCATTTT. Its translation is CASSAQGLSNQPQHF.

J is TRBJ2-1 and V is TRBV6-4, with 7 positions matching TRBD2. This CDR3 region has 16 residues. The trim removed 6 bases at V and 0 bases at J, leaving 8 bases unmatched. Germline V gene sequence: CDR1 MRHNA, CDR2 SNTAGT. Here the CDR3 reads CASSLGGAPSYNEQFF. The DNA of the CDR3 is TGTGCCAGCAGCCTGGGAGGGGCACCCTCCTACAATGAGCAGTTCTTC.

This clone occurred once. This rearrangement joins TRBV2 to TRBJ2-7; D call uncertain. CDR3 size: 14 residues. V lost 3 bases, J lost 0 bases, and 9 bases lay in between. Germline V gene lookup returns CDR1 SNHLY and CDR2 FYNNEI. CDR3 protein: CASSDGDTSYEQYV. CDR3 DNA: TGTGCCAGCAGTGATGGAGACACCTCCTACGAGCAGTACGTC.

The chain joins TRBV11-2 to TRBJ1-2; D unresolved. The CDR3 extends over 13 amino acids. The germline V gene has CDR1 SGHAT and CDR2 FQNNGV. V lost 6 bases, J lost 3 bases, and 11 bases lay in between. The CDR3 reads CASSFRGHYGYTF. The CDR3 nucleotides read TGTGCCAGCAGTTTTCGGGGTCACTATGGCTACACCTTC.

The V call is TRBV9, the J call TRBJ1-2; tentatively, D is TRBD1 (6 bases). Between the trimmed V and J ends, which lost 0 bases and 5 bases, there was a span of 23 bases. CDR3 length equals 18 residues. The germline V gene encodes CDR1 SGDLS and CDR2 YYNGEE. The CDR3 loop reads CASSVVPPMAKGGYGYTF. CDR3 coding DNA: TGTGCCAGCAGCGTAGTACCCCCAATGGCGAAGGGGGGGTATGGCTACACCTTC.

The chain uses TRBV27 and TRBJ2-5; TRBD1 is a possible D gene (6 bases). CDR1 is MNHEY and CDR2 is SMNVEV in the germline V gene (reference sequence). This CDR3 contains 16 residues. V was cut by 5 bases and J by 1 base, with 17 bases left in between. Written as DNA, the CDR3 is TGTGCCAGCAGTCTCGTTCCGGGACAACCCCAAGAGACCCAGTACTTC. Its protein product is CASSLVPGQPQETQYF.

V is TRBV6-6 and J is TRBJ1-2; no clear D. The V gene lost 0 bases and the J gene lost 4 bases, with 15 bases spanning the gap. The CDR3 sequence is 16 residues long. From germline, CDR1 is MNHNY and CDR2 SVGAGI (reference sequence). In nucleotides, the CDR3 is TGTGCCAGCAGTTACTCGGCGCTCCTAAACTTCTATGGCTACACCTTC. Translated: CASSYSALLNFYGYTF.

The V gene is TRBV7-6, the J gene TRBJ2-5, with D hard to call. The germline V gene encodes CDR1 SGHVS and CDR2 FNYEAQ. The V end was cut by 1 base, the J end by 6 bases, with 3 bases between. The CDR3 totals 11 residues. The CDR3 coding sequence is TGTGCCAGCAGCTTAGATAAGACCCAGTACTTC. Amino acids: CASSLDKTQYF.

The rearrangement links TRBV5-1 to TRBJ2-3; TRBD1 matches at 10 bases. Germline V gene sequence: CDR1 SGHRS, CDR2 YFSETQ. This CDR3 is 15 amino acids long. V lost 0 bases and J lost 4; bases outside the gene matches: 2. CDR3 residues: CASSLGDRGPDTQYF. CDR3 nucleotide sequence: TGCGCCAGCAGCTTGGGAGACAGGGGGCCAGATACGCAGTATTTT. Based on the CDR3 plus reference TRBV5-1 and TRBJ2-3, the full variable domain is KAGVTQTPRYLIKTRGQQVTLSCSPISGHRSVSWYQQTPGQGLQFLFEYFSETQRNKGNFPGRFSGRQFSNSRSEMNVSTLELGDSALYLCASSLGDRGPDTQYFGPGTRLTVL.

This chain uses TRBV25-1 with TRBJ1-1, with 10 bases aligning to TRBD1. The length of the CDR3 is 14 residues. CDR1 and CDR2 (germline): MGHDK, SYGVNS. The J segment lost 12 bases and the V segment lost 5 bases, leaving 12 bases of the junction unmatched. The CDR3: CASSPPGTGVKTFF. CDR3 nucleotides: TGTGCCAGCAGTCCCCCCGGGACAGGGGTCAAGACTTTCTTT.

By share, this clone counts as medium-sized. Written as DNA, the CDR3 is TGTGCCACCAGCAGAGAGAGTACGGGGGGACTCTATGGCTACACCTTC. Amino acid sequence: CATSRESTGGLYGYTF. The gene calls are TRBV15 and TRBJ1-2, with D possibly matching TRBD1 (5 bases). Germline V CDR1 and CDR2: LNHNV, YYDKDF (reference sequence). Deletions cut 0 bases from V and 4 bases from J, with 15 bases between. This CDR3 contains 16 residues.

This chain joins TRBV29-1 and TRBJ1-2, with D possibly TRBD1 on 5 matching bases. The CDR3 length is 13 residues. Germline V gene lookup returns CDR1 SQVTM and CDR2 ANQGSEA. V gave up 4 bases and J gave up 2 bases, with 11 bases separating them. CDR3 coding DNA: TGCAGCGTTGGGCAGGGCGGAAACTATGGCTACACCTTC. It codes for CSVGQGGNYGYTF. The whole variable domain, filled in from reference TRBV29-1 and TRBJ1-2, reads SAVISQKPSRDICQRGTSLTIQCQVDSQVTMMFWYRQQPGQSLTLIATANQGSEATYESGFVIDKFPISRPNLTFSTLTVSNMSPEDSSIYLCSVGQGGNYGYTFGSGTRLTVV.

The chain carries TRBV18 and TRBJ2-6, with a tentative D call TRBD1 (5 bases). The CDR3 totals 15 residues. The germline V gene has CDR1 KGHSH and CDR2 LQKENI. Trimming shortened V by 3 bases and J by 0 bases, and 6 bases separated the two germline ends. CDR3 nucleotides: TGTGCCAGCTCACCCAGGGACTCTGGGGCCAACGTCCTGACTTTC. Translation: CASSPRDSGANVLTF.

J is TRBJ2-3 and V is TRBV9; D might be TRBD1 or TRBD2, each matching 7 bases. This CDR3 spans 16 amino acids. Germline assignment: CDR1 SGDLS and CDR2 YYNGEE. The germline V and J ends were trimmed by 3 bases and 4 bases, with 18 bases remaining between them. The CDR3 DNA reads TGTGCCAGCAGCGAGCCCCGGGGAGGGGGCGCAGATACGCAGTATTTT. This encodes CASSEPRGGGADTQYF.

V and J are TRBV7-9 and TRBJ2-5; D might be TRBD2 (6 bases). The V gene lost 1 base and the J gene lost 9 bases, with 12 bases spanning the gap. Germline values: CDR1 SEHNR, CDR2 FQNEAQ (reference sequence). CDR3 length equals 13 residues. CDR3 in DNA: TGTGCCAGCAGCTTAGGGGAGGACCAAGCCCAGTACTTC. As protein: CASSLGEDQAQYF. The variable domain in full, completed from reference TRBV7-9 and TRBJ2-5, reads DTGVSQNPRHKITKRGQNVTFRCDPISEHNRLYWYRQTLGQGPEFLTYFQNEAQLEKSRLLSDRFSAERPKGSFSTLEIQRTEQGDSAMYLCASSLGEDQAQYFGPGTRLLVL.

This chain uses TRBV28 with TRBJ2-3; D call uncertain. Germline V gene sequence: CDR1 MDHEN, CDR2 SYDVKM. V was shortened by 3 bases and J by 2 bases, with 18 bases between the two germline ends. This CDR3 is 17 amino acids long. The CDR3 nucleotides read TGTGCCAGCAGTTTTGGGCCTCCGGCGCGACTCACAGATACGCAGTATTTT. Residues: CASSFGPPARLTDTQYF.